This T cell receptor (beta chain) is from a study of cytomegalovirus exposure and HLA in healthy donors. 60 Vbeta and 13 Jbeta primers were used in PCR. Produced via immunoSEQ multiplex PCR; TCRdb's table is partial and in-frame only. The repertoire has about 130,000 clones, 70% to 85% of them found once; the top ten carry roughly 1.5%. The trim removed 7 bases at V and 2 bases at J, leaving 7 bases unmatched. Germline V gene data show CDR1 as SNHLY and CDR2 as FYNNEI. The CDR3 loop spans 14 amino acids. V and J are TRBV2 and TRBJ2-7; 8 bases map to TRBD2. The sample consisted of PBMCs. This clonotype was sampled from a female donor in good health and CMV-seronegative. CDR3 residues: CASTDEAGAYEQYF. The DNA of the CDR3 is TGTGCCAGCACCGACGAAGCGGGAGCCTACGAGCAGTACTTC.